This T cell receptor beta chain was captured in a study of graft-versus-host responses after intestinal transplantation. V lost 3 bases, J lost 6 bases, and 6 bases lay in between. The CDR3 is made up of 12 amino acids. Germline CDR1 reads LNHDA; CDR2 reads SQIVND (reference sequence). Clones were sequenced by immunoSEQ multiplex PCR, and TCRdb holds only the in-frame ones, with some missing. The data contain approximately 49,000 clones, 85% to 95% of them singletons. About this clone: What it binds is unknown.

The receptor was isolated from a human donor who was the organ donor for an intestinal transplant. The V gene is TRBV19, the J gene TRBJ1-5; D unclear. Sequencing was performed on unstimulated CD8+ T cells sorted from spleen or lymph node cells, taken before transplant. CDR3 sequence: CASSMDGQPQHF. For the CDR3, the DNA is TGTGCCAGTAGTATGGATGGTCAGCCCCAGCATTTT.